This T cell receptor (beta chain) was identified in a study of T cell responses to AZD1222 COVID-19 vaccine. At the level of the study: Timing groups of about 4 and about 12 weeks for second doses were pooled. Points from the study as a whole: A mostly white British donor set with more females was recruited, and clonal diversity was possibly underestimated.

Note on this clone: The antigen is undetermined.

CDR3 length equals 17 residues. Trimming took off 1 base at V and 5 bases at J, with 20 bases between the two ends. Germline values: CDR1 SGHTA, CDR2 FQGNSA. Produced via immunoSEQ multiplex PCR; TCRdb's table is partial and in-frame only. This sample has 150,000 or so clones, with nearly 95% found just once. The sequenced sample was peripheral blood, obtained on day 0 of AZD1222 vaccination. The rearrangement uses TRBV7-2 and TRBJ2-5, with D perhaps being TRBD1 or TRBD2 (5 bases each). The receptor comes from an adult in good health. The CDR3 spells CASSLDPGPLPGETQYF. DNA of the CDR3: TGTGCCAGCAGCTTAGACCCGGGACCCTTGCCGGGGGAGACCCAGTACTTC.